This TCR beta chain was documented in a study of blood T cells in healthy people across ages. Points from the study as a whole: In older individuals, TCR beta diversity per million T cells was lower, falling roughly linearly with age. Unknown CMV status may confound age-related changes in expanded clones. A strong correlation between TCR beta diversity and naive T cell percentage was seen.

The CDR3 extends over 14 amino acids. Germline V gene sequence: CDR1 LGHDT, CDR2 YNNKEL (reference sequence). V trimming: 6 bases; J trimming: 6 bases; junction bases outside the gene matches: 5. A note on this clonotype: Its specificity is not known.

Each donor had roughly 10 milliliters of peripheral blood drawn. Primed by a sample-barcoded 5' primer and a J-beta primer mix, a second PCR proceeded for about 6 to 11 cycles. TCRdb independently ran MiXCR on the 5' RACE reads; one entry per CDR3 protein. The sample contains some 900,000 distinct CDR3 sequences, roughly 43% of which appear only once. This receptor was obtained from a man aged 25 to 40 in good health. V is TRBV3-1 and J is TRBJ1-2, with 12 bases fitting TRBD1. The sequenced sample consisted of blood. The CDR3 reads CASSSRDRGHGYTF. CDR3 nucleotide sequence: TGTGCCAGCAGTTCCAGGGACAGGGGGCATGGCTACACCTTC.